This T cell receptor beta chain was recorded in a study of post-analysis software for immune sequencing data. Study overall: Relapsing-remitting, secondary progressive and progressive-relapsing forms made up the multiple sclerosis disease courses. Study-wide results and limits: Pronounced co-clustering by F measure was evident among identically batched samples. Included in a set of roughly five TRBV segments more frequent in patients than controls were TRBV5-6, TRBV5-1 and TRBV20-1.

V dropped 4 bases and J dropped 2 bases, with 14 bases sitting between them. This CDR3 is built from 15 residues. Per the germline V gene, CDR1 is LGHDT and CDR2 is YNNKEL (reference sequence). Unique molecular identifiers were built into the TCR beta cDNA libraries. TCRdb independently ran MiXCR on the PCR reads; one entry per CDR3 protein. The sample has around 200,000 distinct CDR3 sequences, 25% to 30% seen once. In the case of this clonotype: Its target is unknown.

This chain connects TRBV3-1 to TRBJ1-2; D unresolved. The source is a girl aged 2 to 17 with multiple sclerosis. Sequenced material: blood. CDR3 sequence (DNA): TGTGCCAGCAGCCCCCAGGAGGCGATGAACTATGGCTACACCTTC. Translated, it gives CASSPQEAMNYGYTF.